This TCR beta chain appears in the sequencing data of a study of shared clonotypes between healthy human individuals. Study-wide results and limits: Among donors, the sharing of clonotypes was expected to be influenced by sequencing depth.

Healthy and HIV-negative, the adult donors had no recent acute infections or vaccinations. Several immunoSEQ plates received, in even portions, the genomic DNA of each subset. Each PCR replicate from the sorted subsets contained 150 to 250 ng DNA, which is tens of thousands of T cell genomes. Generated by immunoSEQ multiplex PCR, the TCRdb table keeps only in-frame clones and is missing some. This table has over 700,000 clones, about two thirds appearing once. Trimming pared 4 bases from V and 9 bases from J, leaving 14 bases between. CDR1 and CDR2 from the germline V gene are MRHNA and SNTAGT. This CDR3 contains 13 residues. In its sample, this clone was seen many times. Antigen specificity is unknown.

This receptor was obtained from a woman under 40 in good health. The V gene is TRBV6-4, the J gene TRBJ2-3; the D gene could be TRBD1 or TRBD2 (5 bases each). Sequencing was performed on memory CD4+ T cells sorted from blood. Subset given: CD45RA-negative fraction. CDR3 region: CASSADIGETQYF. The CDR3 region has the DNA TGTGCCAGCAGTGCGGATATAGGGGAGACGCAGTATTTT.